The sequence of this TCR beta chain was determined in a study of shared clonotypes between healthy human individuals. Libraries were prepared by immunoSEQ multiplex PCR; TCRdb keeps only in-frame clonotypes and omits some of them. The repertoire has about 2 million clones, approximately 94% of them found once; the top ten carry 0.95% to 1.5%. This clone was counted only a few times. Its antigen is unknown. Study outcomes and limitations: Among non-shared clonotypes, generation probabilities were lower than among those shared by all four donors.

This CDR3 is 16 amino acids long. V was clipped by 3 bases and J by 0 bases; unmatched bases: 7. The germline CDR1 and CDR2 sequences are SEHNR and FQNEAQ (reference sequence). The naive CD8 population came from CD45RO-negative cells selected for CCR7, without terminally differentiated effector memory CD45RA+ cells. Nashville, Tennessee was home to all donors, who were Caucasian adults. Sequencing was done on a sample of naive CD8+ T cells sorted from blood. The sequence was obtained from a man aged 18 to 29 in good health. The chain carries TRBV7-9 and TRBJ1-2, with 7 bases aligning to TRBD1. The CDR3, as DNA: TGTGCCAGCAGCTTGGCCGGGACAGAAGCTAACTATGGCTACACCTTC. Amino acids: CASSLAGTEANYGYTF. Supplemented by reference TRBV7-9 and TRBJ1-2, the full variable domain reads DTGVSQNPRHKITKRGQNVTFRCDPISEHNRLYWYRQTLGQGPEFLTYFQNEAQLEKSRLLSDRFSAERPKGSFSTLEIQRTEQGDSAMYLCASSLAGTEANYGYTFGSGTRLTVV.